Following are 22 T cell receptor beta chains from one sample sequenced in a study of early T cells in non-severe SARS-CoV-2 infection. TCRdb itself ran the 5' RACE reads through MiXCR, one entry per CDR3 protein. The sample shows approximately 76,000 distinct CDR3 sequences, 11% of them seen only once. The sequenced material came from whole blood. The receptors were sampled from an adult who was a healthcare worker with PCR-confirmed SARS-CoV-2 infection or an uninfected control (not recorded which).

This CDR3 is CASSRGAGRGLEEAFF. CDR3 bases: TGTGCCAGCAGCCGGGGGGCCGGCAGGGGTTTAGAAGAAGCTTTCTTT. The rearrangement joins TRBV5-4 to TRBJ1-1, with D possibly TRBD1 on 6 matching bases. The CDR3 is 16 amino acids. Germline V CDR1 and CDR2: SGHNT, YYREEE (reference sequence). V was pared by 4 bases and J by 8 bases, with 24 bases between. The complete variable domain, with remaining parts taken from reference TRBV5-4 and TRBJ1-1, reads ETGVTQSPTHLIKTRGQQVTLRCSSQSGHNTVSWYQQALGQGPQFIFQYYREEENGRGNFPPRFSGLQFPNYSSELNVNALELDDSALYLCASSRGAGRGLEEAFFGQGTRLTVV.

This clonotype was recorded many times. This chain links TRBV3-1 with TRBJ2-1; possibly TRBD1 or TRBD2 for D (6 bases each). CDR3 length: 16 amino acids. Trimming removed 4 bases from V and 4 bases from J, with 17 bases in between. CDR1 is LGHDT, CDR2 YNNKEL, per germline (reference sequence). Here the CDR3 reads CASSLLGGGRYNEQFF. DNA of the CDR3: TGTGCCAGCAGCCTTCTCGGAGGGGGGCGGTACAATGAGCAGTTCTTC.

The chain is built from TRBV30 and TRBJ2-6; tentative D call: TRBD1 (7 bases). This CDR3 is 15 amino acids long. V was pared by 2 bases and J by 4 bases, with 12 bases between. Germline assignment: CDR1 GTSNPN and CDR2 SVGIG (reference sequence). CDR3 sequence: CAWSQGGTGANVLTF. The CDR3, as DNA: TGTGCCTGGAGTCAGGGGGGTACCGGGGCCAACGTCCTGACTTTC.

This clonotype was observed many times. The rearrangement joins TRBV4-3 to TRBJ2-7; 10 positions agree with TRBD2. J lost 3 bases, V lost 0 bases, and 2 bases had no gene match. The CDR3 consists of 15 residues. The germline CDR1 and CDR2 sequences are LGHNA and YSLEER. The CDR3 loop reads CASSQDRTSGYEQYF. Here the CDR3 DNA reads TGCGCCAGCAGCCAAGATAGGACTAGCGGCTACGAGCAGTACTTC.

This clonotype was found a few times. The chain joins TRBV5-1 to TRBJ1-1, with D perhaps TRBD1 (5 bases). Trimming left V 7 bases short and J 0 bases short, with 10 bases between. The CDR3 has 13 amino acids. CDR1 is SGHRS and CDR2 is YFSETQ in the germline V gene. The CDR3 reads CASGDLLNTEAFF. Written as DNA, the CDR3 is TGCGCCAGCGGGGACTTGTTGAACACTGAAGCTTTCTTT.

This clonotype was seen repeatedly, ten times or more. The rearrangement uses TRBV29-1 and TRBJ1-2; D perhaps matches TRBD1 (5 bases). The V end lost 4 bases, the J end lost 2 bases, and 11 bases lay between the germline ends. Germline loops: CDR1 SQVTM, CDR2 ANQGSEA. The CDR3 runs to 13 residues. The CDR3 sequence: CSVGKGDNYGYTF. Written as DNA, the CDR3 is TGCAGCGTTGGAAAAGGGGACAACTATGGCTACACCTTC.

This rearrangement joins TRBV3-1 to TRBJ1-2, with 9 positions matching TRBD1. V was clipped by 0 bases and J by 5 bases; unmatched bases: 7. Looked up from germline, CDR1 is LGHDT and CDR2 is YNNKEL (reference sequence). The CDR3 is 16 residues long. CDR3 nucleotides: TGTGCCAGCAGCCAAGATTGGGACAGGGTAGGATATGGCTACACCTTC. Translation gives CASSQDWDRVGYGYTF.

This clonotype was counted many times. This rearrangement joins TRBV27 to TRBJ2-2; 9 bases align to TRBD1. V lost 1 base, J lost 5 bases, and 5 bases stayed unmatched. The CDR3 is made up of 16 amino acids. Germline CDR1 and CDR2: MNHEY and SMNVEV (reference sequence). CDR3 protein: CASSLFRTGVTGELFF. CDR3 nucleotides: TGTGCCAGCAGTTTATTTCGGACAGGGGTTACCGGGGAGCTGTTTTTT.

This clonotype appeared a few times. The V and J genes are TRBV7-2 and TRBJ2-5; TRBD1 or TRBD2 may be the D gene (5 bases each). Germline V gives CDR1 SGHTA, CDR2 FQGNSA. The CDR3 contains 13 residues. Deletions cut 5 bases from V and 5 bases from J, with 12 bases between. DNA for the CDR3: TGTGCCAGCAGCCGGGGCCGGAGGGAGACCCAGTACTTC. It translates to CASSRGRRETQYF.

This clonotype was observed a handful of times. The rearrangement uses TRBV7-2 and TRBJ2-1, with TRBD2 matching over 11 bases. The CDR3 spans 16 residues. The germline gives CDR1 SGHTA, CDR2 FQGNSA. V shed 3 bases, J shed 4 bases, and the junction held 5 bases outside the gene matches. The CDR3 DNA follows: TGTGCCAGCAGCTTCTCCGCTAGCGGGGGGTACAATGAGCAGTTCTTC. It codes for CASSFSASGGYNEQFF. Looking up the rest from reference TRBV7-2 and TRBJ2-1 gives the full variable domain: GAGVSQSPSNKVTEKGKDVELRCDPISGHTALYWYRQSLGQGLEFLIYFQGNSAPDKSGLPSDRFSAERTGGSVSTLTIQRTQQEDSAVYLCASSFSASGGYNEQFFGPGTRLTVL.

To note about this clonotype: A much larger clone sits a single nucleotide away, making a read error possible. Because the CDR3 is missing its conserved closing phenylalanine or tryptophan, this is likely a read error. The V gene is TRBV11-2, the J gene TRBJ1-1; the match to TRBD1 covers 7 bases. The CDR3 has 14 residues. Losses at the gene ends were 2 bases for V and 3 bases for J; bases not matched to a gene: 3. The germline CDR1 and CDR2 sequences are SGHAT and FQNNGV. CDR3 protein: CASSLTGADTEAFL. The CDR3 DNA reads TGTGCCAGCAGCTTAACAGGGGCGGACACTGAAGCTTTCTTA.

This clonotype was recorded many times. This chain links TRBV25-1 with TRBJ2-6; D unresolved. Deletions cut 6 bases from V and 1 base from J, with 10 bases between. Germline values: CDR1 MGHDK, CDR2 SYGVNS. CDR3 size: 15 residues. The CDR3 spells CASSPRGSGANVLTF. Written as DNA, the CDR3 is TGTGCCAGCAGCCCTAGAGGATCTGGGGCCAACGTCCTGACTTTC.

In this sample, this clonotype turned up a few times. J is TRBJ1-1 and V is TRBV12-3 or TRBV12-4; no clear D. The V end was cut by 3 bases, the J end by 4 bases, with 12 bases between. The CDR3 is made up of 14 amino acids. CDR3 residues: CASSFPDAGTEAFF. The CDR3 nucleotides read TGTGCCAGCAGTTTCCCAGATGCTGGCACTGAAGCTTTCTTT.

A few counts support this clonotype. J is TRBJ2-4 and V is TRBV7-8; TRBD1 might be the D (5 bases). Trimming took off 5 bases at V and 6 bases at J, with 14 bases between the two ends. The germline V gene encodes CDR1 SGHVS and CDR2 FQNEAQ. The CDR3 totals 14 residues. Written as DNA, the CDR3 is TGTGCCAGCAGCCGAGTTGGGGCCGGAAACATTCAGTACTTC. Amino acid sequence: CASSRVGAGNIQYF.

This chain joins TRBV7-9 and TRBJ2-7, with D maybe TRBD2 (6 bases). Germline values: CDR1 SEHNR, CDR2 FQNEAQ (reference sequence). V dropped 8 bases and J dropped 3 bases, with 17 bases sitting between them. The CDR3 runs to 14 residues. CDR3: CASAPGGASYEQYF. The CDR3 coding sequence is TGTGCCAGCGCTCCTGGAGGGGCGAGCTACGAGCAGTACTTC.

This clonotype has a handful of counts. The rearrangement links TRBV7-9 to TRBJ2-5, with D possibly matching TRBD1 (6 bases). The CDR3 is made up of 14 amino acids. The V end was cut by 2 bases, the J end by 5 bases, with 12 bases between. Germline V gene sequence: CDR1 SEHNR, CDR2 FQNEAQ (reference sequence). The CDR3 protein is CASSLNREYETQYF. DNA of the CDR3: TGTGCCAGCAGCTTAAACAGGGAATACGAGACCCAGTACTTC.

The V and J genes are TRBV7-2 and TRBJ2-5; D not certain. Germline V gene sequence: CDR1 SGHTA, CDR2 FQGNSA. Deletions cut 2 bases from V and 5 bases from J, with 12 bases between. CDR3 size: 14 residues. The chain's CDR3 is CASSLIASEETQYF. DNA of the CDR3: TGTGCCAGCAGCTTAATCGCATCAGAGGAGACCCAGTACTTC.

This clonotype was seen only a few times. This chain joins TRBV15 and TRBJ1-2; the D is unclear. The CDR3 length is 12 residues. V shed 4 bases and J shed 1 base, with 4 bases lying between them. From germline, CDR1 is LNHNV and CDR2 YYDKDF (reference sequence). DNA for the CDR3: TGTGCCACCAGCACCAGTAACTATGGCTACACCTTC. Amino acids: CATSTSNYGYTF.

This clonotype was seen ten or more times. CDR3 nucleotides: TGCAGCGTTGATAGTCTGTCCGACTACAATGAGCAGTTCTTC. Its protein is CSVDSLSDYNEQFF. The chain is built from TRBV29-1 and TRBJ2-1; D unclear. This CDR3 is 14 amino acids long. V was trimmed by 3 bases and J by 3 bases, leaving 12 bases between them. Germline assignment: CDR1 SQVTM and CDR2 ANQGSEA.

The J gene is TRBJ2-1, the V gene TRBV12-3 or TRBV12-4; D not resolved. Trimming removed 6 bases at V and 0 bases at J, with 9 bases between. This CDR3 has 14 amino acids. For the CDR3, the DNA is TGTGCCAGCAGGCGGACCAACTCCTACAATGAGCAGTTCTTC. This sequence encodes CASRRTNSYNEQFF.

The table lists this clonotype with a few counts. The rearrangement joins TRBV4-3 to TRBJ2-2; D gene ambiguous. The CDR3 is made up of 16 amino acids. Per the germline V gene, CDR1 is LGHNA and CDR2 is YSLEER. V was pared by 0 bases and J by 6 bases, with 14 bases between. In DNA, the CDR3 is TGCGCCAGCAGCCAAGAGACGGCCTTTGGGGCCGGGGAGCTGTTTTTT. Its translation: CASSQETAFGAGELFF.

The gene calls are TRBV29-1 and TRBJ2-3, with 15 positions matching TRBD2. The CDR3 consists of 16 residues. CDR1 and CDR2 from the germline V gene are SQVTM and ANQGSEA. The trim removed 3 bases at V and 3 bases at J, leaving 4 bases unmatched. In DNA form, the CDR3 reads TGCAGCGTTGAGAGGGGACTAGCGGGGGGAACAGATACGCAGTATTTT. This sequence encodes CSVERGLAGGTDTQYF.